The sequence of this T cell receptor (beta chain) was determined in a study of shared clonotypes between healthy human individuals. Sequencing used immunoSEQ multiplex PCR; TCRdb keeps in-frame clones, though not all of them. Here the sample spans about 1.5 million clones, nearly 99% being singletons. From CD4+ cells came CD45RA+ naive and CD45RA-negative memory subsets. J gave up 1 base and V 2 bases, and 4 bases lay outside the gene matches. Looked up from germline, CDR1 is SEHNR and CDR2 is FQNEAQ (reference sequence). The CDR3 has 15 residues. The chain links TRBV7-9 to TRBJ2-5, with 7 bases aligning to TRBD2. The receptor comes from a man under 40 in good health. The specimen sequenced was naive CD4+ T cells sorted from blood. As to subset: CD45RA+ positively selected. This CDR3 reads CASSLRTGGQETQYF. CDR3 DNA sequence: TGTGCCAGCAGCTTAAGAACGGGGGGCCAAGAGACCCAGTACTTC.